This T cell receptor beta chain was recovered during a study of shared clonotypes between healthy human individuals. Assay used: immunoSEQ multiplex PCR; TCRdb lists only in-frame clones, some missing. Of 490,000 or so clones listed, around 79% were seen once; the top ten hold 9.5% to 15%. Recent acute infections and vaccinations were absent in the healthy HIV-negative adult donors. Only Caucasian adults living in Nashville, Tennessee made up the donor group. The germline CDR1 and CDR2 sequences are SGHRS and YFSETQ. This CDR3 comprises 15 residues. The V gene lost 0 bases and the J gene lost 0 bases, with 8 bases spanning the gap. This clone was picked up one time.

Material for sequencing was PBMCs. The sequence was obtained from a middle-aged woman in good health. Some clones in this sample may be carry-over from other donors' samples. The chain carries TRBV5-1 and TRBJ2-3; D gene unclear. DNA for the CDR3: TGCGCCAGCAGCTTGGGAGGAAAAAGCACAGATACGCAGTATTTT. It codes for CASSLGGKSTDTQYF.